Listed below are T cell receptor beta chains from one sample, sequenced in a study of T cell responses to AZD1222 COVID-19 vaccine. TCRdb's table, derived via immunoSEQ multiplex PCR, lists solely in-frame clones and lacks some. The sample consists of 90,000 or so clones, approximately 91% of them appearing once. This specimen was peripheral blood, taken on day 0 of AZD1222 vaccination. Source of these receptors: an adult in good health. Both conserved end residues are part of each CDR3. Fields, in order: J gene, D gene, clone size, V gene, CDR3 DNA, CDR3 protein. A D gene is named only where the DNA matches it firmly. Some rows mark clone size as missing; the rest say once, few, many or name a class of expanded clone.

j_gene: TRBJ2-5; d_gene: .; abundance: .; v_gene: TRBV3-1/TRBV3-2; CDR3nt: TGTGCCAGCAGCCCCACTACCGGGATTGTAGAGACCCAGTACTTC; CDR3aa: CASSPTTGIVETQYF
j_gene: TRBJ1-2; d_gene: .; abundance: .; v_gene: TRBV5-6; CDR3nt: TGTGCCAGCACCTCCTTGAGGTTGAACTATGGCTACACCTTC; CDR3aa: CASTSLRLNYGYTF
j_gene: TRBJ1-2; d_gene: .; abundance: .; v_gene: TRBV19; CDR3nt: TGTGCCAGTACGAAGGCACCTATCTATGGCTACACCTTC; CDR3aa: CASTKAPIYGYTF
j_gene: TRBJ1-4; d_gene: .; abundance: .; v_gene: TRBV6-5; CDR3nt: TGTGCCAGCAGTAGATCCGGGACAACGGGAGAAAAACTGTTTTTT; CDR3aa: CASSRSGTTGEKLFF
j_gene: TRBJ1-1; d_gene: .; abundance: .; v_gene: TRBV14; CDR3nt: TGTGCCAGCAGCGCTAGGACGGGAAGGGCTGAAGCTTTCTTT; CDR3aa: CASSARTGRAEAFF
j_gene: TRBJ2-5; d_gene: .; abundance: .; v_gene: TRBV2; CDR3nt: TGTGCCAGCAGTGTTTGGGCACGGGAGACCCAGTACTTC; CDR3aa: CASSVWARETQYF
j_gene: TRBJ2-2; d_gene: .; abundance: .; v_gene: TRBV6-2/TRBV6-3; CDR3nt: TGTGCCAGCAGTTACTCAGGGGGCACCGGGGAGCTGTTTTTT; CDR3aa: CASSYSGGTGELFF
j_gene: TRBJ2-1; d_gene: TRBD1; abundance: once; v_gene: TRBV24-1; CDR3nt: TGTGCCACCAGTGACCAGACAGGGGACAGTTTCGGTGAGCAGTTCTTC; CDR3aa: CATSDQTGDSFGEQFF
j_gene: TRBJ1-1; d_gene: .; abundance: .; v_gene: TRBV11-3; CDR3nt: TGTGCCAGCAGCAGGGCCAGGGACACTGAAGCTTTCTTT; CDR3aa: CASSRARDTEAFF
j_gene: TRBJ2-4; d_gene: TRBD1; abundance: .; v_gene: TRBV6-5; CDR3nt: TGTGCCAGCAGCTCCCTTGGGACAGGGGATAACATTCAGTACTTC; CDR3aa: CASSSLGTGDNIQYF
j_gene: TRBJ1-2; d_gene: .; abundance: .; v_gene: TRBV5-1; CDR3nt: TGCGCCAGCACTTTGAACAGGGCCCACTATGGCTACACCTTC; CDR3aa: CASTLNRAHYGYTF
j_gene: TRBJ1-2; d_gene: .; abundance: .; v_gene: TRBV6-5; CDR3nt: TGTGCCAGCAGTTACTCGTTATGGTATGGCTACACCTTC; CDR3aa: CASSYSLWYGYTF
j_gene: TRBJ2-7; d_gene: .; abundance: .; v_gene: TRBV7-2; CDR3nt: TGTGCCAGCAGCTTAGACAGTTGGGGGGGCGACTACGAGCAGTACTTC; CDR3aa: CASSLDSWGGDYEQYF
j_gene: TRBJ2-1; d_gene: .; abundance: few; v_gene: TRBV11-3; CDR3nt: TGTGCCAGCAGCTTGGGCCTAAACAATGAGCAGTTCTTC; CDR3aa: CASSLGLNNEQFF
j_gene: TRBJ2-1; d_gene: TRBD2; abundance: .; v_gene: TRBV18; CDR3nt: TGTGCCAGCTCACCACCGGGTCGAGGGAGGGCCGTGTATGAGCAGTTCTTC; CDR3aa: CASSPPGRGRAVYEQFF
j_gene: TRBJ2-7; d_gene: TRBD2; abundance: .; v_gene: TRBV28; CDR3nt: TGTGCCAGCAGTTTATCGGGACTAGCGGGAGGGGAGCAGTACTTC; CDR3aa: CASSLSGLAGGEQYF
j_gene: TRBJ1-1; d_gene: TRBD1; abundance: .; v_gene: TRBV6-6; CDR3nt: TGTGCCAGCTCCCAGGCAGGGGGGACTGAAGCTTTCTTT; CDR3aa: CASSQAGGTEAFF
j_gene: TRBJ2-1; d_gene: TRBD2; abundance: .; v_gene: TRBV23-1; CDR3nt: TGCGCCAGCAGTCAACGCCCACTGCCGGGACTAGCGGGAGAGGTAACCTACAATGAGCAGTTCTTC; CDR3aa: CASSQRPLPGLAGEVTYNEQFF
j_gene: TRBJ2-2; d_gene: TRBD2; abundance: .; v_gene: TRBV7-3; CDR3nt: TGTGCCAGCAGCCCAAGGGCGGGAGGGACCGGGGAGCTGTTTTTT; CDR3aa: CASSPRAGGTGELFF
j_gene: TRBJ1-2; d_gene: .; abundance: .; v_gene: TRBV18; CDR3nt: TGTGCCAGCTCACCAAGTCGCTATGGCTACACCTTC; CDR3aa: CASSPSRYGYTF
j_gene: TRBJ1-3; d_gene: TRBD1; abundance: .; v_gene: TRBV28; CDR3nt: TGTGCCAGCAGCCCTTCCGGGACAGGAGGAAACACCATATATTTT; CDR3aa: CASSPSGTGGNTIYF
j_gene: TRBJ1-4; d_gene: TRBD1; abundance: .; v_gene: TRBV6-5; CDR3nt: TGTGCCAGCAGGAGGACAGGGAGGAATGAAAAACTGTTTTTT; CDR3aa: CASRRTGRNEKLFF
j_gene: TRBJ2-1; d_gene: .; abundance: .; v_gene: TRBV12-1; CDR3nt: TGTGCCAGCAGCCGAGAGGGTCCCCGGGACAATGAGCAGTTCTTC; CDR3aa: CASSREGPRDNEQFF
j_gene: TRBJ1-6; d_gene: .; abundance: .; v_gene: TRBV18; CDR3nt: TGTGCCAGCTCGTCCTATAATTCACCCCTCCACTTT; CDR3aa: CASSSYNSPLHF
j_gene: TRBJ1-5; d_gene: TRBD1; abundance: once; v_gene: TRBV18; CDR3nt: TGTGCCAGCTCACCCCCAGGGGGGAGCAATCAGCCCCAGCATTTT; CDR3aa: CASSPPGGSNQPQHF
j_gene: TRBJ2-7; d_gene: .; abundance: .; v_gene: TRBV7-2; CDR3nt: TGTGCCAGCAGCTTACCAGGGTCCCAGTACGAGCAGTACTTC; CDR3aa: CASSLPGSQYEQYF
j_gene: TRBJ1-2; d_gene: .; abundance: .; v_gene: TRBV5-1; CDR3nt: TGCGCCAGCAGCGACAACGCTAACTATGGCTACACCTTC; CDR3aa: CASSDNANYGYTF
j_gene: TRBJ2-3; d_gene: TRBD2; abundance: .; v_gene: TRBV7-6; CDR3nt: TGTGCCAGCAGCTTAGCCCTAGCGGGGACTAGCACAGATACGCAGTATTTT; CDR3aa: CASSLALAGTSTDTQYF
j_gene: TRBJ2-3; d_gene: .; abundance: .; v_gene: TRBV24-1; CDR3nt: TGTGCCACCAGTGATGGGACACCTAGCACAGATACGCAGTATTTT; CDR3aa: CATSDGTPSTDTQYF
j_gene: TRBJ1-1; d_gene: .; abundance: .; v_gene: TRBV16; CDR3nt: TGTGCCAGCAGAAATTCAGAGGGAAACACTGAAGCTTTCTTT; CDR3aa: CASRNSEGNTEAFF
j_gene: TRBJ1-4; d_gene: .; abundance: .; v_gene: TRBV19; CDR3nt: TGTGCCAGTAGCATAGCCCCCGGCGGTGAAAAACTGTTTTTT; CDR3aa: CASSIAPGGEKLFF
j_gene: TRBJ2-7; d_gene: TRBD1; abundance: .; v_gene: TRBV25-1; CDR3nt: TGTGCCAGCAGTGACCCTTCCGGGACAGGGGGCTCCTACGAGCAGTACTTC; CDR3aa: CASSDPSGTGGSYEQYF
j_gene: TRBJ2-4; d_gene: TRBD2; abundance: .; v_gene: TRBV7-6; CDR3nt: TGTGCCAGCAGCTCAAGCGGGAAGGGGAACATTCAGTACTTC; CDR3aa: CASSSSGKGNIQYF
j_gene: TRBJ2-7; d_gene: .; abundance: .; v_gene: TRBV7-9; CDR3nt: TGTGCCAGCAGCCCAATTCGGGACGAGCAGTACTTC; CDR3aa: CASSPIRDEQYF
j_gene: TRBJ1-2; d_gene: TRBD1; abundance: once; v_gene: TRBV10-3; CDR3nt: TGTGCCATCAGGGGACAGGGGACTAACTATGGCTACACCTTC; CDR3aa: CAIRGQGTNYGYTF
j_gene: TRBJ2-3; d_gene: .; abundance: .; v_gene: TRBV2; CDR3nt: TGTGCCAGCAGTGGACTATCTGTTAGCACAGATACGCAGTATTTT; CDR3aa: CASSGLSVSTDTQYF
j_gene: TRBJ2-2; d_gene: .; abundance: .; v_gene: TRBV7-3; CDR3nt: TGTGCCAGCAGCTTACTCTCCCGGGGGATGAACACCGGGGAGCTGTTTTTT; CDR3aa: CASSLLSRGMNTGELFF
j_gene: TRBJ2-2; d_gene: TRBD2; abundance: .; v_gene: TRBV6-6; CDR3nt: TGTGCCAGCAGTTACTCTAGCGGGAGGAACACCGGGGAGCTGTTTTTT; CDR3aa: CASSYSSGRNTGELFF
j_gene: TRBJ1-1; d_gene: .; abundance: .; v_gene: TRBV15; CDR3nt: TGTGCCACCAGCAGTTACACTGAAGCTTTCTTT; CDR3aa: CATSSYTEAFF
j_gene: TRBJ1-1; d_gene: .; abundance: .; v_gene: TRBV28; CDR3nt: TGTGCCAGCAGTTTAATACCGAACACTGAAGCTTTCTTT; CDR3aa: CASSLIPNTEAFF
j_gene: TRBJ2-7; d_gene: TRBD2; abundance: .; v_gene: TRBV4-2; CDR3nt: TGTGCCAGCAGCCCGGGACTAGCGGGAGCAAGGGAGCAGTACTTC; CDR3aa: CASSPGLAGAREQYF
j_gene: TRBJ2-1; d_gene: .; abundance: .; v_gene: TRBV15; CDR3nt: TGTGCCACCAGCAGAGGGGGCAGAAGCTCCTACAATGAGCAGTTCTTC; CDR3aa: CATSRGGRSSYNEQFF
j_gene: TRBJ1-2; d_gene: .; abundance: .; v_gene: TRBV3-1/TRBV3-2; CDR3nt: TGTGCCAGCAGCCAAGGGAAGGGGGTTTCCCCGAACTATGGCTACACCTTC; CDR3aa: CASSQGKGVSPNYGYTF
j_gene: TRBJ1-1; d_gene: .; abundance: .; v_gene: TRBV5-8; CDR3nt: TGTGCCAGCACCGATTGGGGCAGGTCCCGCACTGAAGCTTTCTTT; CDR3aa: CASTDWGRSRTEAFF
j_gene: TRBJ2-7; d_gene: .; abundance: once; v_gene: TRBV6-5; CDR3nt: TGTGCCAGCACGGGCGAAAGGGGACTGGGGAACGAGCAGTACTTC; CDR3aa: CASTGERGLGNEQYF
j_gene: TRBJ2-2; d_gene: TRBD1; abundance: .; v_gene: TRBV7-2; CDR3nt: TGTGCCAGCAGCTTAGTCGGGACAGGGACCGGGGAGCTGTTTTTT; CDR3aa: CASSLVGTGTGELFF
j_gene: TRBJ2-7; d_gene: .; abundance: .; v_gene: TRBV6-2/TRBV6-3; CDR3nt: TGTGCCAGCAGCAAAAATAGCGCCGGGACAACTATCTACGAGCAGTACTTC; CDR3aa: CASSKNSAGTTIYEQYF
j_gene: TRBJ1-1; d_gene: TRBD1; abundance: .; v_gene: TRBV4-3; CDR3nt: TGCGCCAGCAGCCAAAGAGCCCAGGGGGACCCTGAAGCTTTCTTT; CDR3aa: CASSQRAQGDPEAFF
j_gene: TRBJ2-7; d_gene: TRBD1; abundance: .; v_gene: TRBV7-2; CDR3nt: TGTGCCAGCAGCGTCCAGACAGGGGATGGCGAGCAGTACTTC; CDR3aa: CASSVQTGDGEQYF
j_gene: TRBJ2-7; d_gene: TRBD1; abundance: .; v_gene: TRBV15; CDR3nt: TGTGCCACCAGCAGAGCTTATGGGCAGGGGGCCCACGAGCAGTACTTC; CDR3aa: CATSRAYGQGAHEQYF
j_gene: TRBJ2-7; d_gene: .; abundance: .; v_gene: TRBV5-1; CDR3nt: TGCGCCAGCAGCTTGGTTTCCGGGACTCTTACCTACGAGCAGTACTTC; CDR3aa: CASSLVSGTLTYEQYF
j_gene: TRBJ2-3; d_gene: .; abundance: once; v_gene: TRBV7-3; CDR3nt: TGTGCCAGCGGGGGGGCGAACACAGATACGCAGTATTTT; CDR3aa: CASGGANTDTQYF
j_gene: TRBJ1-2; d_gene: .; abundance: .; v_gene: TRBV6-1; CDR3nt: TGTGCCAGCAGTGAATTGACATCCCCGGAGGATGGCTACACCTTC; CDR3aa: CASSELTSPEDGYTF
j_gene: TRBJ2-1; d_gene: TRBD2; abundance: .; v_gene: TRBV14; CDR3nt: TGTGCCAGCAGCAAACTAGCGGGGAATGAGCAGTTCTTC; CDR3aa: CASSKLAGNEQFF
j_gene: TRBJ1-4; d_gene: .; abundance: .; v_gene: TRBV5-1; CDR3nt: TGCGCCAGCAGTGGGGGAGCAACTAATGAAAAACTGTTTTTT; CDR3aa: CASSGGATNEKLFF
j_gene: TRBJ1-2; d_gene: .; abundance: .; v_gene: TRBV5-4; CDR3nt: TGTGCCAGCAGCCCACAGGAGACTCATGGCTACACCTTC; CDR3aa: CASSPQETHGYTF
j_gene: TRBJ2-5; d_gene: .; abundance: once; v_gene: TRBV4-3; CDR3nt: TGCGCCAGCAGCCACGGATTTGGGGGGATCCAAGAGACCCAGTACTTC; CDR3aa: CASSHGFGGIQETQYF
j_gene: TRBJ1-1; d_gene: TRBD1; abundance: .; v_gene: TRBV5-1; CDR3nt: TGCGCCAGCAGCATGGAGGTCACAGGGGTGATGAACACTGAAGCTTTCTTT; CDR3aa: CASSMEVTGVMNTEAFF
j_gene: TRBJ2-7; d_gene: .; abundance: .; v_gene: TRBV18; CDR3nt: TGTGCCAGCTCACCACGGCAGGGGATCACCTACGAGCAGTACTTC; CDR3aa: CASSPRQGITYEQYF